This T cell receptor (beta chain) was documented in a study of cytomegalovirus exposure and HLA in healthy donors. At the level of the study: Earlier results showed roughly 120 million unique TCR beta sequences derived from roughly 200 million T cells. Notes on the study in general: Using the classifier, cytomegalovirus status was reportedly diagnosed with high specificity and sensitivity. Follow-up analysis later connected one missense variant in DCLRE1C with trimming of TCR beta V- and J-genes. A reported reduction in N-insertions relative to the roughly 670-donor mean was seen in an Asian-associated ancestry cluster in a later analysis.

PCR primers comprised 60 Vbeta and 13 Jbeta primers. Assay used: immunoSEQ multiplex PCR; TCRdb lists only in-frame clones, some missing. Of around 170,000 clones listed, approximately 75% are singletons. V shed 1 base and J 4 bases; nucleotides not matched to a gene: 4. CDR3 size: 15 residues. From germline, CDR1 is SGHTS and CDR2 YDEGEE. About this clone itself: Its antigen is currently unknown.

Sequencing was carried out using PBMCs. The sequence was collected from a girl aged 10 to 17 in good health and CMV-seronegative. The chain is built from TRBV5-8 and TRBJ2-1; 8 nucleotides match TRBD1. CDR3 residues: CASSLRQGFYNEQFF. For the CDR3, the DNA is TGTGCCAGCAGCTTGAGACAGGGGTTTTACAATGAGCAGTTCTTC. Full variable domain (missing parts from reference TRBV5-8 and TRBJ2-1): EAGVTQSPTHLIKTRGQQATLRCSPISGHTSVYWYQQALGLGLQFLLWYDEGEERNRGNFPPRFSGRQFPNYSSELNVNALELEDSALYLCASSLRQGFYNEQFFGPGTRLTVL.